These 22 T cell receptor beta chains were sequenced from one sample in a study of T-cell reconstitution after alpha-beta-depleted transplantation in children. The library targeted TCRbeta and was prepared with unique molecular identifiers. Each CDR3 protein gets one entry after TCRdb re-called the PCR reads with MiXCR. Seen here are 350,000 to 450,000 distinct CDR3 sequences, about an eighth observed once, and the top ten hold 3.5% to 4.5%. Sequences were derived from PBMCs, sampled from the stem cell graft. These receptors were collected from a human donor who donated a stem cell graft to a child with Fanconi anemia.

In this sample, this clonotype turned up a few times. The chain combines TRBV4-3 with TRBJ1-2, with D maybe TRBD1 (5 bases). V was clipped by 1 base and J by 2 bases, with 14 bases between them. The CDR3 totals 16 residues. From germline, CDR1 is LGHNA and CDR2 YSLEER. CDR3 sequence: CASSQVKSGTNYGYTF. The DNA of the CDR3 is TGCGCCAGCAGCCAAGTGAAGTCAGGGACGAACTATGGCTACACCTTC.

The chain's CDR3 is CAWQRGVTYNEQFF. DNA of the CDR3: TGTGCCTGGCAGCGGGGGGTCACCTACAATGAGCAGTTCTTC. The gene calls are TRBV30 and TRBJ2-1; 9 bases match TRBD2. This CDR3 region has 14 residues. J lost 2 bases, V lost 5 bases, and 4 bases had no gene match. The germline V gene has CDR1 GTSNPN and CDR2 SVGIG (reference sequence).

This clonotype was detected a few times. This chain joins TRBV9 and TRBJ1-1; a weak D match, TRBD1 (5 bases). Germline-derived CDR1 and CDR2 are SGDLS and YYNGEE. V lost 3 bases to trimming and J lost 11 bases, with 20 bases between them. The CDR3 extends over 14 amino acids. The CDR3 region is CASSALGSTGGAFF. The CDR3 DNA is TGTGCCAGCAGCGCCCTTGGGTCAACAGGTGGGGCTTTCTTT.

For this clonotype: One end of the junction fails to match germline, which may point to a read error. The chain links TRBV5-1 to TRBJ1-4; D is ambiguous. The germline V gene has CDR1 SGHRS and CDR2 YFSETQ. The CDR3 contains 12 residues. As DNA, the CDR3 is TGCGCCAGCAGAAGGGATCGTGAAAAAGTGTTTTTT. It yields the protein CASRRDREKVFF.

J is TRBJ2-5 and V is TRBV4-3; D may be TRBD1 (5 bases). This CDR3 is 15 amino acids long. Trimming left V 0 bases short and J 5 bases short, with 13 bases between. Germline V gene sequence: CDR1 LGHNA, CDR2 YSLEER. CDR3 loop: CASSQDMGRRETQYF. CDR3 nucleotides: TGCGCCAGCAGCCAAGATATGGGGCGGCGGGAGACCCAGTACTTC.

The chain uses TRBV15 and TRBJ1-1; D unresolved. CDR3 length: 14 residues. Germline CDR1 is LNHNV and CDR2 is YYDKDF (reference sequence). Between the trimmed V and J ends, which lost 0 bases and 0 bases, there was a span of 5 bases. CDR3 nucleotide sequence: TGTGCCACCAGCAGAGATTGGATGAACACTGAAGCTTTCTTT. It specifies CATSRDWMNTEAFF.

This clonotype was recorded a few times. The chain has TRBV5-1 and TRBJ2-5; D tentatively fits TRBD1 or TRBD2 (5 bases each). The CDR3 sequence is 14 residues long. Trimming removed 2 bases from V and 5 bases from J, with 13 bases in between. Germline loops: CDR1 SGHRS, CDR2 YFSETQ. DNA for the CDR3: TGCGCCAGCAGCTTCTCGAGGGGCTGGGAGACCCAGTACTTC. Translated: CASSFSRGWETQYF.

This clonotype was counted ten times or more. The chain has TRBV12-3 or TRBV12-4 and TRBJ1-1, with D possibly being TRBD1 (5 bases). The V gene lost 4 bases and the J gene lost 4 bases, with 13 bases spanning the gap. This CDR3 has 14 residues. This CDR3 reads CASSSLWGSTEAFF. CDR3 in DNA: TGTGCCAGCAGTTCTCTTTGGGGGAGCACTGAAGCTTTCTTT.

The rearrangement joins TRBV30 to TRBJ1-6, with 9 bases identical to TRBD1. The CDR3 runs 13 residues. Trimming took 1 base from V and 9 from J; bases not matched to a gene: 1. Germline values: CDR1 GTSNPN, CDR2 SVGIG (reference sequence). CDR3 in DNA: TGTGCCTGGAGTGGACAGGGGGGTTCACCCCTCCACTTT. It encodes CAWSGQGGSPLHF.

The V call is TRBV29-1, the J call TRBJ2-7; 7 nucleotides match TRBD2. The V and J ends lost 0 bases and 5 bases, in that order; junction bases with no gene match: 13. The CDR3 sequence is 16 residues long. The germline gives CDR1 SQVTM, CDR2 ANQGSEA. This CDR3 is CSVEDREGTSLHEQYV. The CDR3 bases are TGCAGCGTTGAAGATAGGGAGGGAACATCCCTACACGAGCAGTACGTC.

As regards this clonotype: The CDR3 ends on some other residue instead of the conserved phenylalanine or tryptophan, so this is likely a read error. The chain joins TRBV5-1 to TRBJ1-5; D gene uncertain. In germline, CDR1 is SGHRS, CDR2 YFSETQ. This CDR3 has 17 amino acids. Deletions cut 1 base from V and 7 bases from J, with 21 bases between. CDR3 DNA: TGCGCCAGCAGCTTGAAGGACCTTCCTTTCCTAAGGCAGCCCCAGCATTAT. Its protein is CASSLKDLPFLRQPQHY.

This clonotype occurred a few times. The chain combines TRBV7-8 with TRBJ1-1; D gene unclear. Germline loops: CDR1 SGHVS, CDR2 FQNEAQ. The V gene lost 4 bases and the J gene lost 0 bases, with 6 bases spanning the gap. The CDR3 spans 13 residues. The chain's CDR3 is CASSWEVNTEAFF. As DNA, the CDR3 is TGTGCCAGCAGCTGGGAGGTGAACACTGAAGCTTTCTTT.

This clonotype was recorded many times. The V gene is TRBV4-3, the J gene TRBJ1-1; possibly TRBD1 for D (5 bases). This CDR3 has 14 residues. V dropped 0 bases and J dropped 9 bases, with 14 bases sitting between them. Germline assignment: CDR1 LGHNA and CDR2 YSLEER. The CDR3 DNA is TGCGCCAGCAGCCAAGATCAGGGTACAGTGAAAGCTTTCTTT. It translates to CASSQDQGTVKAFF.

This clonotype appeared a few times. The rearrangement uses TRBV20-1 and TRBJ2-3; a weak D match, TRBD1 (6 bases). This CDR3 contains 18 residues. V was shortened by 1 base and J by 3 bases, with 23 bases between the two germline ends. The germline gives CDR1 DFQATT, CDR2 SNEGSKA (reference sequence). The DNA for the CDR3 is TGCAGTGCTAGAGGGGGGCTGGGTGTTCTGATTTGGACAGATACGCAGTATTTT. Encoded protein: CSARGGLGVLIWTDTQYF.

This clonotype was counted only a few times. This chain connects TRBV4-2 to TRBJ2-1; either TRBD1 or TRBD2 may fit D (6 bases each). V lost 5 bases and J lost 12, with 14 bases in between. The V gene's germline CDR1 is LGHNA and CDR2 YNFKEQ. The CDR3 length is 12 residues. The CDR3 loop is CASSWGAQRQFF. The CDR3 coding sequence is TGTGCCAGCAGCTGGGGGGCCCAGCGGCAGTTCTTC.

The CDR3 reads CASSSATDQETQYF. CDR3 DNA: TGTGCCAGCAGTTCGGCGACAGACCAAGAGACCCAGTACTTC. V gene TRBV6-5 combines with J gene TRBJ2-5; TRBD1 might be the D (5 bases). This CDR3 region has 14 residues. CDR1 and CDR2 from the germline V gene are MNHEY and SVGAGI. Trimming stripped 4 bases from V and 0 bases from J, with 9 bases between.

This clonotype appeared many times. The V call is TRBV20-1, the J call TRBJ2-3; 9 bases align to TRBD2. Germline V CDR1 and CDR2: DFQATT, SNEGSKA (reference sequence). V was pared by 7 bases and J by 5 bases, with 13 bases of the junction left unmatched. This CDR3 is 15 amino acids long. In DNA, the CDR3 is TGCAGTGGCCTAAGGGCTAGCGGGGCAGGAGATACGCAGTATTTT. This sequence encodes CSGLRASGAGDTQYF.

This clonotype was detected only a few times. The chain employs TRBV7-2 and TRBJ2-1; D may be TRBD1 (5 bases). Germline CDR1 SGHTA, CDR2 FQGNSA. The CDR3 spans 16 residues. Trimming shortened V by 5 bases and J by 5 bases, and 19 bases separated the two germline ends. CDR3 nucleotides: TGTGCCAGCAGCACAATGCCAGGGATTCTTGACAATGAGCAGTTCTTC. It is translated as CASSTMPGILDNEQFF.

The chain employs TRBV7-3 and TRBJ2-2, with TRBD2 identical over 7 bases. The V segment lost 5 bases and the J segment 0 bases; nucleotides outside the gene matches: 6. Germline V gene sequence: CDR1 SGHTA, CDR2 FQGTGA. CDR3 length equals 16 residues. The CDR3 bases are TGTGCCAGCAGCCCACCGGGGGGATCGAACACCGGGGAGCTGTTTTTT. Amino acids: CASSPPGGSNTGELFF. Full variable domain (missing parts from reference TRBV7-3 and TRBJ2-2): GAGVSQTPSNKVTEKGKYVELRCDPISGHTALYWYRQSLGQGPEFLIYFQGTGAADDSGLPNDRFFAVRPEGSVSTLKIQRTERGDSAVYLCASSPPGGSNTGELFFGEGSRLTVL.

Here the CDR3 DNA reads TGTGCCAGCTCACCTACCCGGTCTGAAGCTTTCTTT. This sequence encodes CASSPTRSEAFF. This rearrangement joins TRBV18 to TRBJ1-1; no firm D call. The CDR3 runs to 12 residues. Between the trimmed V and J ends, which lost 3 bases and 6 bases, there was a span of 8 bases. The V gene's germline CDR1 is KGHSH and CDR2 LQKENI.

The V and J genes are TRBV2 and TRBJ2-5, with 8 positions matching TRBD2. Trimming took 7 bases from V and 1 from J; bases not matched to a gene: 2. The CDR3 runs 13 residues. Germline V gene sequence: CDR1 SNHLY, CDR2 FYNNEI. The CDR3 spells CASKRGFQETQYF. The CDR3 nucleotides read TGTGCCAGCAAGCGGGGGTTCCAAGAGACCCAGTACTTC.

This clonotype was counted only a few times. The chain carries TRBV6-2 or TRBV6-3 and TRBJ1-1; a weak D match, TRBD1 (5 bases). V lost 4 bases, J lost 11 bases, and 17 bases lay in between. Germline V gives CDR1 MNHEY, CDR2 SVGEGT. The CDR3 extends over 13 amino acids. The CDR3 DNA sequence: TGTGCCAGCAGTTTCACCGGGACCAGGGCGGCTTTCTTT. Its protein product is CASSFTGTRAAFF.